These 9 T cell receptor beta chains were sequenced from one sample in a study of beta chain features in type 1 diabetes. These receptors are not linked to any known antigen. Study findings and constraints: Across all four CD4+ subsets, people with type 1 diabetes showed modestly shorter TCRB CDR3s.

Expressed TCRB transcripts were sequenced because the isolated RNA had all been reverse transcribed beforehand. Assay used: immunoSEQ multiplex PCR; TCRdb lists only in-frame clones, some missing. The data show under 850,000 clones, around 15% seen once. Sequencing was performed on naive CD4+ T cells from blood. The receptors were gathered from a man aged 18-30 years with type 1 diabetes.

This clone was seen more than once but under ten times. V is TRBV23-1 and J is TRBJ1-2, with 10 bases identical to TRBD1. TRBV23-1 qualifies as an ORF whose function is uncertain. This CDR3 has 16 amino acids. Trimming removed 0 bases from V and 8 bases from J; junction bases left unmatched: 9. CDR3: CASSQSQPRQGAGYTF. The CDR3 DNA follows: TGCGCCAGCAGTCAATCACAACCGAGACAGGGGGCAGGCTACACCTTC.

This clone was recorded a few times. V usage is TRBV28 and J usage is TRBJ2-2; D may be TRBD2 (6 bases). The germline V and J ends were trimmed by 6 bases and 6 bases, with 17 bases remaining between them. The CDR3 is 15 amino acids. CDR1 is MDHEN, CDR2 SYDVKM, per germline. The CDR3 loop reads CASRPGGNGPGELFF. DNA of the CDR3: TGTGCCAGCAGACCTGGCGGGAACGGACCCGGGGAGCTGTTTTTT.

In its sample, this clone was seen a few times. The V call is TRBV5-4, the J call TRBJ2-1; unclear D gene. The germline V and J ends were trimmed by 4 bases and 2 bases, with 13 bases remaining between them. The germline V gene encodes CDR1 SGHNT and CDR2 YYREEE (reference sequence). This CDR3 region has 15 residues. For the CDR3, the DNA is TGTGCCAGCAGCCCAAACCGGTGGGCCTACAATGAGCAGTTCTTC. Translated: CASSPNRWAYNEQFF.

The chain combines TRBV6-6 with TRBJ2-1; TRBD2 might be the D (5 bases). V gave up 5 bases and J gave up 0 bases, with 8 bases separating them. The CDR3 is 14 residues long. Germline CDR1 and CDR2: MNHNY and SVGAGI (reference sequence). This CDR3 is CASSTGSSYNEQFF. In nucleotides, the CDR3 is TGTGCCAGCAGTACTGGGAGCTCCTACAATGAGCAGTTCTTC.

The sample holds a few counts of this clone. The rearrangement uses TRBV30 and TRBJ1-6, with 9 bases matching TRBD1. After removal of 3 bases from V and 8 bases from J, the junction contained 5 bases not matched to a gene. This CDR3 spans 14 amino acids. Germline CDR1 GTSNPN, CDR2 SVGIG (reference sequence). This CDR3 reads CAWRRGQGYSPLHF. CDR3 in DNA: TGTGCCTGGAGGAGGGGACAGGGCTATTCACCCCTCCACTTT.

CDR3 sequence (DNA): TGTGCCAGCAGTGAATGGGATTATGGCTACACCTTC. Translation gives CASSEWDYGYTF. The chain joins TRBV25-1 to TRBJ1-2; D not certain. This CDR3 region has 12 residues. V shed 1 base and J shed 5 bases, with 5 bases lying between them. Per the germline V gene, CDR1 is MGHDK and CDR2 is SYGVNS.

V gene TRBV5-4 combines with J gene TRBJ1-6; D is unresolved. With 4 bases removed from V and 5 bases from J, the gap between germline ends came to 16 bases. The CDR3 has 16 residues. CDR1 is SGHNT and CDR2 is YYREEE in the germline V gene (reference sequence). CDR3 in amino acids: CASSAGGRQDNSPLHF. CDR3 coding DNA: TGTGCCAGCAGCGCGGGTGGCAGGCAGGATAATTCACCCCTCCACTTT.

This clone was observed a few times. The rearrangement links TRBV7-2 to TRBJ2-7; the match to TRBD1 covers 8 bases. CDR1 and CDR2 from the germline V gene are SGHTA and FQGNSA. This CDR3 spans 14 amino acids. J lost 7 bases, V lost 2 bases, and 7 bases had no gene match. CDR3 coding DNA: TGTGCCAGCAGCTTAACGGACAGGGTGGGTGAGCAGTACTTC. Its translation: CASSLTDRVGEQYF.

This clone has just a few counts. The chain joins TRBV7-9 to TRBJ2-7, with 11 bases lining up with TRBD1. Germline-derived CDR1 and CDR2 are SEHNR and FQNEAQ (reference sequence). This CDR3 has 15 amino acids. V lost 5 bases, J lost 1 base, and 4 bases stayed unmatched. This CDR3 is CASSLGQGESYEQYF. The CDR3, as DNA: TGTGCCAGCAGCCTGGGACAGGGGGAGTCCTACGAGCAGTACTTC.